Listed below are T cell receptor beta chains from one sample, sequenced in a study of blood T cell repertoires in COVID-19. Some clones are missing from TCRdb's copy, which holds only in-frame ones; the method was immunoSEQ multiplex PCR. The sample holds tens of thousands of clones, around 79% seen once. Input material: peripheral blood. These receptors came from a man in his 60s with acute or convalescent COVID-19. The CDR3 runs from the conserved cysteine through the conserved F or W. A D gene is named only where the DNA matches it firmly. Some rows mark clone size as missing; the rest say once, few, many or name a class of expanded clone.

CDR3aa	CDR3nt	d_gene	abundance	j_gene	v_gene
CASRANNEQFF	TGTGCCAGCAGGGCCAACAATGAGCAGTTCTTC	NA	NA	TRBJ2-1	TRBV3-1/TRBV3-2
CASRSHPGGETQYF	TGTGCCAGCAGATCTCACCCGGGGGGCGAGACCCAGTACTTC	NA	NA	TRBJ2-5	TRBV6-5
CASSLGLTSVDEQYF	TGCGCCAGCAGCTTGGGGCTGACTAGCGTCGACGAGCAGTACTTC	TRBD2	NA	TRBJ2-7	TRBV5-1
CASSLVGGGEKLFF	TGTGCCAGCAGCTTAGTAGGGGGCGGTGAAAAACTGTTTTTT	TRBD1	NA	TRBJ1-4	TRBV13
CASSKTRTGHSGNTIYF	TGTGCCAGCAGCAAGACCCGGACAGGCCACTCTGGAAACACCATATATTTT	NA	NA	TRBJ1-3	TRBV21-1
CASSNERPSNEKLFF	TGTGCCAGCAGTAATGAGAGGCCCTCTAATGAAAAACTGTTTTTT	NA	NA	TRBJ1-4	TRBV2
CASSLVVRSDYNEQFF	TGTGCCAGCAGCTTGGTAGTAAGGAGCGACTACAATGAGCAGTTCTTC	NA	few	TRBJ2-1	TRBV5-6
CASSHRGRRDEQFF	TGCGCCAGCAGCCATCGGGGAAGGAGGGATGAGCAGTTCTTC	NA	NA	TRBJ2-1	TRBV4-1
CASSQGEGVSGETQYF	TGTGCCAGCAGCCAAGGGGAAGGGGTTTCAGGAGAGACCCAGTACTTC	NA	NA	TRBJ2-5	TRBV4-2
CASSLSGNAYNEQFF	TGTGCCAGCAGCCTTAGCGGGAACGCCTACAATGAGCAGTTCTTC	TRBD2	NA	TRBJ2-1	TRBV7-2
CASSTGTVSNQPQHF	TGTGCCAGCAGTACAGGGACGGTTAGCAATCAGCCCCAGCATTTT	NA	NA	TRBJ1-5	TRBV2
CASSYDRGGEKLFF	TGTGCCAGCAGCTACGACAGGGGAGGTGAAAAACTGTTTTTT	TRBD1	NA	TRBJ1-4	TRBV5-4
CASSFSPRDEKLFF	TGTGCCAGCAGTTTTAGTCCCAGGGATGAAAAACTGTTTTTT	NA	NA	TRBJ1-4	TRBV28
CAISRTNEKLFF	TGTGCCATCAGTCGGACTAATGAAAAACTGTTTTTT	NA	few	TRBJ1-4	TRBV10-3
CASSITSGQGYGYTF	TGTGCCAGCAGCATTACGTCCGGACAAGGCTATGGCTACACCTTC	NA	few	TRBJ1-2	TRBV7-2
CASSEVAGELFF	TGCGCCAGCAGTGAGGTCGCCGGGGAGCTGTTTTTT	NA	NA	TRBJ2-2	TRBV10-1
CASSEGGGKPQHF	TGCGCCAGCAGCGAAGGGGGCGGGAAGCCCCAGCATTTT	TRBD1	NA	TRBJ1-5	TRBV5-1
CASSLGQPLINTGELFF	TGCGCCAGCAGCTTGGGACAGCCACTAATTAACACCGGGGAGCTGTTTTTT	NA	once	TRBJ2-2	TRBV5-1
CASSLEGAYYEQYF	TGTGCCAGCAGTTTAGAGGGGGCCTACTACGAGCAGTACTTC	TRBD1	NA	TRBJ2-7	TRBV28
CASRGEAGNTIYF	TGTGCCAGCAGGGGGGAGGCTGGAAACACCATATATTTT	NA	NA	TRBJ1-3	TRBV13
CASKRGGGKEKLFF	TGCGCCAGCAAAAGAGGAGGGGGCAAAGAAAAACTGTTTTTT	TRBD1	NA	TRBJ1-4	TRBV5-1
CASSQDGAGITDTQYF	TGCGCCAGCAGCCAAGACGGCGCGGGTATCACAGATACGCAGTATTTT	NA	NA	TRBJ2-3	TRBV4-1
CASGQGLYEQYF	TGTGCTTCGGGACAGGGTCTCTACGAGCAGTACTTC	TRBD1	NA	TRBJ2-7	TRBV6-5
CASSPLAGNNQPQHF	TGTGCCAGCTCACCACTAGCCGGGAACAATCAGCCCCAGCATTTT	NA	NA	TRBJ1-5	TRBV18
CASSVFGLGSGNTIYF	TGCGCCAGCAGTGTCTTCGGGTTAGGATCTGGAAACACCATATATTTT	NA	once	TRBJ1-3	TRBV5-1
CASSFPRGYEQYF	TGTGCCAGCAGCTTCCCCAGGGGCTACGAGCAGTACTTC	NA	NA	TRBJ2-7	TRBV5-6
CATSDSTRGEQYF	TGTGCCACCAGTGATTCTACCCGGGGCGAGCAGTACTTC	NA	NA	TRBJ2-7	TRBV24-1
CASSYRGSAEAFF	TGTGCCAGCAGTTATCGAGGGAGTGCAGAAGCTTTCTTT	NA	NA	TRBJ1-1	TRBV6-5
CASSRWTSGQETQYF	TGTGCCAGCAGTCGATGGACTAGCGGACAAGAGACCCAGTACTTC	TRBD2	NA	TRBJ2-5	TRBV27
CASRRREPTGELFF	TGTGCCAGCAGAAGGAGAGAACCCACCGGGGAGCTGTTTTTT	NA	NA	TRBJ2-2	TRBV6-5
CASSQDSGRGEQFF	TGTGCCAGCAGCCAAGATAGCGGGAGAGGTGAGCAGTTCTTC	TRBD2	NA	TRBJ2-1	TRBV3-1/TRBV3-2
CASSLASYNSPLHF	TGTGCCAGCAGCTTAGCCAGTTATAATTCACCCCTCCACTTT	NA	few	TRBJ1-6	TRBV7-2
CASSFDLRTEQYF	TGTGCCAGCAGCTTCGATCTGCGAACCGAGCAGTACTTC	NA	NA	TRBJ2-7	TRBV5-4
CSVEDPFEFF	TGCAGCGTTGAAGATCCGTTCGAGTTCTTC	NA	once	TRBJ2-1	TRBV29-1
CASNGAPTNTIYF	TGTGCCAGCAATGGGGCACCTACGAACACCATATATTTT	NA	NA	TRBJ1-3	TRBV2
CASSLQSMMNTEAFF	TGCGCCAGCAGCTTACAGAGTATGATGAACACTGAAGCTTTCTTT	NA	NA	TRBJ1-1	TRBV5-1
CASSPPTPGFGYGYTF	TGTGCCAGCTCACCCCCTACTCCGGGGTTTGGCTATGGCTACACCTTC	NA	NA	TRBJ1-2	TRBV18
CASWTENSYEQYF	TGTGCCAGCTGGACAGAGAACTCCTACGAGCAGTACTTC	NA	NA	TRBJ2-7	TRBV10-3
CASSLGTGSREQYF	TGTGCCAGCAGCTTGGGAACGGGTTCCCGCGAGCAGTACTTC	NA	NA	TRBJ2-7	TRBV5-8
CASSQDGSAKSTGELFF	TGTGCCAGCAGCCAAGATGGCAGCGCTAAGAGCACCGGGGAGCTGTTTTTT	NA	NA	TRBJ2-2	TRBV3-1/TRBV3-2
CATSPWAGGGVDEQFF	TGTGCCACCAGCCCCTGGGCGGGAGGCGGGGTGGATGAGCAGTTCTTC	TRBD2	once	TRBJ2-1	TRBV24-1
CASSLQGAMTEAFF	TGTGCCAGCAGTCTGCAGGGGGCGATGACTGAAGCTTTCTTT	TRBD1	NA	TRBJ1-1	TRBV6-5
CACSRGGGETQYF	TGTGCCTGCTCTAGGGGGGGTGGAGAGACCCAGTACTTC	NA	NA	TRBJ2-5	TRBV30
CASKTTGWRELFF	TGTGCCAGCAAAACCACAGGGTGGAGGGAGCTGTTTTTT	NA	NA	TRBJ2-2	TRBV28
CASSPLAAKDNEQFF	TGCGCCAGCAGCCCTCTAGCGGCAAAGGACAATGAGCAGTTCTTC	TRBD2	NA	TRBJ2-1	TRBV4-3
CSARGGIAGGEPSTDTQYF	TGCAGTGCTCGTGGGGGAATTGCGGGAGGGGAACCTAGCACAGATACGCAGTATTTT	TRBD2	few	TRBJ2-3	TRBV20-1
CAISEGGADRGYGYTF	TGTGCCATCAGTGAGGGAGGAGCCGACCGGGGCTATGGCTACACCTTC	NA	NA	TRBJ1-2	TRBV10-3
CASSPRTGPEKLFF	TGTGCCAGCAGCCCGAGGACAGGGCCGGAAAAACTGTTTTTT	TRBD1	NA	TRBJ1-4	TRBV5-6
CASSDSPGESATNEKLFF	TGTGCCAGCAGTGACTCGCCAGGGGAAAGCGCAACTAATGAAAAACTGTTTTTT	NA	NA	TRBJ1-4	TRBV6-4
CASSLDASGSGNEQYF	TGTGCCAGCAGCTTAGACGCTAGCGGGTCGGGGAACGAGCAGTACTTC	TRBD2	NA	TRBJ2-7	TRBV7-2
CSVSGRSSYEQYF	TGCAGCGTAAGCGGGAGGAGCTCCTACGAGCAGTACTTC	TRBD2	NA	TRBJ2-7	TRBV29-1
CASSQEPGSVLGELFF	TGTGCCAGCAGCCAGGAACCGGGGTCCGTCTTGGGGGAGCTGTTTTTT	NA	NA	TRBJ2-2	TRBV5-4
CASRPRDSLEKLFF	TGTGCCAGCAGGCCCCGGGACAGTTTAGAAAAACTGTTTTTT	TRBD1	NA	TRBJ1-4	TRBV28
CASRTTGTSGWGTGELFF	TGTGCCAGTAGGACCACCGGGACTAGTGGGTGGGGCACCGGGGAGCTGTTTTTT	TRBD2	NA	TRBJ2-2	TRBV19
CASSQGGLAGTDTQYF	TGTGCCAGCAGCCAAGGGGGACTAGCGGGCACAGATACGCAGTATTTT	TRBD2	NA	TRBJ2-3	TRBV3-1/TRBV3-2
CASSFGLGTGSYEQYF	TGTGCCAGCAGTTTCGGCCTCGGGACAGGATCCTACGAGCAGTACTTC	TRBD1	NA	TRBJ2-7	TRBV27
CASSLVPGGAGELFF	TGCGCCAGCAGCTTGGTGCCAGGGGGAGCCGGGGAGCTGTTTTTT	TRBD1	NA	TRBJ2-2	TRBV5-1
CASRPQVTSGNTIYF	TGCGCCAGCAGACCACAGGTTACCTCTGGAAACACCATATATTTT	NA	NA	TRBJ1-3	TRBV4-3
CASSQGGPEAFF	TGCGCCAGCAGCCAGGGTGGGCCTGAAGCTTTCTTT	NA	NA	TRBJ1-1	TRBV5-1
CASSHSGEQFF	TGCGCCAGCAGTCATAGCGGGGAGCAGTTCTTC	TRBD2	NA	TRBJ2-1	TRBV10-1